The 7 T cell receptor beta chains below were found in one sample sequenced in a study of blood T cells in healthy people across ages. Primers used in a second PCR of about 6 to 11 cycles were a sample-barcoded 5' primer and a J-beta primer mix. TCRdb re-called the 5' RACE reads with MiXCR, one entry per CDR3 protein. The sample shows about 900,000 distinct CDR3 sequences, around 68% of them seen only once. The sequencing sample was made of blood. Source of these receptors: a man aged 25 to 40 in good health.

Only a few counts were recorded for this clonotype. The rearrangement joins TRBV7-2 to TRBJ1-5, with TRBD1 identical over 7 bases. This CDR3 is built from 16 residues. The V gene end was trimmed by 1 base and the J gene end by 1 base; junction bases not matched to a gene: 4. The V gene's germline CDR1 is SGHTA and CDR2 FQGNSA. The CDR3 coding sequence is TGTGCCAGCAGCTTAGAGCCGGGACAGAGCAATCAGCCCCAGCATTTT. This gives the protein CASSLEPGQSNQPQHF. Based on the CDR3 plus reference TRBV7-2 and TRBJ1-5, the full variable domain is GAGVSQSPSNKVTEKGKDVELRCDPISGHTALYWYRQSLGQGLEFLIYFQGNSAPDKSGLPSDRFSAERTGGSVSTLTIQRTQQEDSAVYLCASSLEPGQSNQPQHFGDGTRLSIL.

The chain employs TRBV7-6 and TRBJ2-1; D not certain. The CDR3 spans 15 residues. CDR1 SGHVS and CDR2 FNYEAQ come from the germline V gene. The germline V and J ends were trimmed by 3 bases and 5 bases, with 14 bases remaining between them. CDR3 residues: CASSFLGQPNNEQFF. The DNA for the CDR3 is TGTGCCAGCAGCTTTCTCGGTCAACCTAACAATGAGCAGTTCTTC. The full variable domain, rest sourced from reference TRBV7-6 and TRBJ2-1, is GAGVSQSPRYKVTKRGQDVALRCDPISGHVSLYWYRQALGQGPEFLTYFNYEAQQDKSGLPNDRFSAERPEGSISTLTIQRTEQRDSAMYRCASSFLGQPNNEQFFGPGTRLTVL.

This clonotype was counted a single time. One junction end does not reproduce the germline sequence, and a read error may be involved. The V and J genes are TRBV20-1 and TRBJ1-5, with no clear D. Germline assignment: CDR1 DFQATT and CDR2 SNEGSKA (reference sequence). CDR3 length: 13 amino acids. The CDR3 DNA sequence: TGCAATGCTAGCAACCGTAGCAATCAGCCCCAGCATTTT. Encoded protein: CNASNRSNQPQHF.

This clonotype was seen a few times. CDR3: CASSSSLDPEQYF. CDR3 sequence (DNA): TGTGCCAGCAGCTCATCCTTGGACCCCGAGCAGTACTTC. The rearrangement uses TRBV7-2 and TRBJ2-7, with unresolved D. The V gene's germline CDR1 is SGHTA and CDR2 FQGNSA. This CDR3 region has 13 residues. V dropped 4 bases and J dropped 6 bases, with 13 bases sitting between them. Using reference TRBV7-2 and TRBJ2-7 for the parts outside the CDR3, the full variable domain is GAGVSQSPSNKVTEKGKDVELRCDPISGHTALYWYRQSLGQGLEFLIYFQGNSAPDKSGLPSDRFSAERTGGSVSTLTIQRTQQEDSAVYLCASSSSLDPEQYFGPGTRLTVT.

This clonotype was detected once. This chain links TRBV2 with TRBJ1-1; D call uncertain. The CDR3 extends over 13 amino acids. In germline, CDR1 is SNHLY, CDR2 FYNNEI. The ends were cut back, 4 bases at V and 1 base at J, with 7 bases in the middle. CDR3 DNA sequence: TGTGCCAGCAGTGTCTTCAGGAACACTGAAGCTTTCTTT. This gives the protein CASSVFRNTEAFF. The whole variable domain, remainder taken from reference TRBV2 and TRBJ1-1, is EPEVTQTPSHQVTQMGQEVILRCVPISNHLYFYWYRQILGQKVEFLVSFYNNEISEKSEIFDDQFSVERPDGSNFTLKIRSTKLEDSAMYFCASSVFRNTEAFFGQGTRLTVV.

This chain links TRBV20-1 with TRBJ2-5; the D gene is possibly TRBD2 (6 bases). The J call may be faulty, since TRBJ2-7 better matches the DNA end. This CDR3 is 13 amino acids long. Germline V gene sequence: CDR1 DFQATT, CDR2 SNEGSKA (reference sequence). The CDR3 region is CSAREAGRHEQYF. The CDR3 nucleotides are TGCAGTGCTAGAGAGGCAGGGAGGCACGAGCAGTACTTC.

In this sample, this clonotype turned up a few times. The V and J genes are TRBV5-1 and TRBJ2-5; 8 bases align to TRBD2. V was clipped by 0 bases and J by 4 bases; unmatched bases: 5. Germline V gives CDR1 SGHRS, CDR2 YFSETQ. This CDR3 region has 15 residues. The CDR3 DNA reads as TGCGCCAGCAGCTTGGGACGCGGGGGGACAGAGACCCAGTACTTC. Translated: CASSLGRGGTETQYF.